Detailed here is one T cell receptor (beta chain). Its binding antigen is unknown. It has no much larger one-base neighbor in the sample; base qualities were not kept. The data stem from a study of blood T cell repertoires in COVID-19 (TCRdb year 2020). The study in broad terms: The collaborator samples originated in the United States, Italy and Spain and spanned the acute and convalescent phases of COVID-19. The material from the prospective study consisted of cDNA or gDNA derived from T cells, B-cell-depleted T cells, or PBMCs. Deeply sampled blood TCRbeta repertoires from subjects exposed to, actively infected with, or recovered from COVID-19 were included in the dataset. A freely available public database, intended as a resource for researchers studying the immune response to SARS-CoV-2, is where the repertoires were released. Samples were obtained from the ongoing ImmuneRACE study (first 160 participants) and from some 1,200 subjects provided by 6 global collaborators. A de-identified subject ID, COVID-19 status, age in years and sex were almost always included in the sample metadata. HLA class I and class II types, where available, came from metadata supplied by the sample provider rather than from assay-based typing. Summary of the overall study and its limitations: How much clinical and demographic metadata was included differed by source and by participant, and the metadata was provided uncurated.

Trimming removed 6 bases from V and 4 bases from J; the gene matches leave 4 bases unexplained. Its CDR3 holds 15 amino acids, cysteine through phenylalanine. Only the CDR3 part of the read is kept: 45 bases, read in frame from the first base. Per the germline V gene, SNHLY is the CDR1 and FYNNEI is the CDR2. TCRbeta CDR3 regions were amplified from genomic DNA using the immunoSEQ Assay, a bias-controlled multiplex PCR. In the paper's pipeline: Nucleated cell counts per sample were estimated from amplification of reference gene primers within the assay. To quantify the absolute abundance of each unique TCRbeta CDR3 rearrangement, sequence reads were collapsed and filtered. For each sample, productive Simpson clonality was calculated as the square root of Simpson's diversity index over productive rearrangements. TCRdb holds this immuneACCESS table with in-frame rearrangements only. Some clones are missing; in checked studies, unresolved V genes explain under half, and the rest has no known cause. V, J and clone size are taken as reported in that table, and D and trimming were inferred from the DNA itself. For this sample there are about 180,000 clones; just over 85% appear just once. The ten largest clones add up to around 9.5% of the sample.

In the prospective study, participants were roughly 18 to 100 years old, resided in about 25 geographic areas of the United States, and were enrolled through a virtual design. In the prospective study, cohorts were assigned on the basis of participant-reported clinical history obtained from a screening survey and a study questionnaire. Recovered participants in ImmuneRACE Cohort 3 were defined by two consecutive negative NP/OP PCR tests, clearance by a healthcare professional, or resolution of symptoms. Each participant in the prospective study had whole blood, serum and a nasopharyngeal or oropharyngeal swab collected by mobile phlebotomists. Prospective study participants could optionally give additional blood draws and questionnaires over an approximately 2-month period. Prospective study blood samples were shipped either frozen or at room temperature before DNA extraction.

The origin of this receptor is a woman aged 18-29 years who had recovered from COVID-19. The chain employs TRBV2 and TRBJ2-7; TRBD2 matches 15 bases in the middle. Source material: PBMCs or T cells enriched from blood (not recorded which). The sequence in DNA is TGTGCCAGCAGGGCAGGACTAGCGGGAGGGTACGAGCAGTACTTC. It encodes CASRAGLAGGYEQYF.